Listed here are 28 T cell receptor beta chains from one sample, sequenced in a study of OX40 agonist ivuxolimab in advanced cancers. The protocol used for the library was the immunoSEQ multiplex PCR assay. Entries here come from immuneACCESS through TCRdb and include only in-frame sequences with V and J called. Some clones fail to appear in such tables; in the studies checked, an unresolved V gene covers under half of the shortfall, and the cause of the remainder is unknown. In all, the sample holds 57,000 or so clones, and 75% to 90% of those were seen once. Of the sample, more than 15% is held by the ten largest clones. This specimen was CD4+ or CD8+ T cells sorted from blood, taken in a trial of the OX40 agonist ivuxolimab. The receptors originated from an adult with an advanced solid tumor such as melanoma, head and neck, liver or kidney cancer.

Written as DNA, the CDR3 is TGTGCCATCGCAACAGGGACCGAGCAGACCCAGTACTTC. This codes for CAIATGTEQTQYF. This rearrangement joins TRBV10-3 to TRBJ2-5; maybe TRBD1 (6 bases). V lost 8 bases to trimming and J lost 6 bases, with 16 bases between them. CDR1 is ENHRY and CDR2 is SYGVKD in the germline V gene. The CDR3 has 13 amino acids.

This clone came up once. The same CDR3 arises from other DNA sequences in this sample as well. The chain carries TRBV28 and TRBJ2-5; a weak D match, TRBD2 (5 bases). This CDR3 has 11 residues. Trimming took off 6 bases at V and 5 bases at J, with 7 bases between the two ends. Looked up from germline, CDR1 is MDHEN and CDR2 is SYDVKM. CDR3 in amino acids: CASSLAETQYF. In DNA form, the CDR3 reads TGTGCCAGCAGCTTAGCGGAGACCCAGTACTTC. The variable domain in full, completed from reference TRBV28 and TRBJ2-5, reads DVKVTQSSRYLVKRTGEKVFLECVQDMDHENMFWYRQDPGLGLRLIYFSYDVKMKEKGDIPEGYSVSREKKERFSLILESASTNQTSMYLCASSLAETQYFGPGTRLLVL.

The genes are TRBV7-3 and TRBJ2-5; D remains unclear. V lost 0 bases to trimming and J lost 4 bases, with 6 bases between them. The CDR3 is made up of 13 amino acids. The germline gives CDR1 SGHTA, CDR2 FQGTGA. Written as DNA, the CDR3 is TGTGCCAGCAGCTTAACGAGAGGAGAGACCCAGTACTTC. Its translation: CASSLTRGETQYF.

The rearrangement joins TRBV5-1 to TRBJ1-6; no clear D. There are 14 residues in the CDR3. V was shortened by 4 bases and J by 7 bases, with 12 bases between the two germline ends. Germline loops: CDR1 SGHRS, CDR2 YFSETQ. The CDR3 DNA reads as TGCGCCAGCAGCCCGGCAACAGAGAATTCACCCCTCCACTTT. Amino acid sequence: CASSPATENSPLHF.

The chain has TRBV27 and TRBJ1-1, with TRBD1 as a possible D gene (5 bases). Germline values: CDR1 MNHEY, CDR2 SMNVEV (reference sequence). V lost 2 bases, J lost 4 bases, and 11 bases lay in between. The CDR3 runs 14 residues. The CDR3: CASSLGGTGTEAFF. Written as DNA, the CDR3 is TGTGCCAGCAGTTTAGGTGGGACGGGCACTGAAGCTTTCTTT.

V and J are TRBV14 and TRBJ2-2; 8 bases fit TRBD1. Germline CDR1 and CDR2: SGHDN and FVKESK. With 4 bases clipped from V and 6 bases from J, the junction kept 7 bases outside the gene matches. The CDR3 is made up of 15 amino acids. The CDR3 bases are TGTGCCAGCAGCCTATTGACAGGGGTTGCCGGGGAGCTGTTTTTT. It encodes CASSLLTGVAGELFF.

This rearrangement joins TRBV19 to TRBJ2-7; tentatively, D is TRBD1 (6 bases). Germline V lookup: CDR1 LNHDA, CDR2 SQIVND (reference sequence). This CDR3 contains 14 residues. V was clipped by 3 bases and J by 2 bases, with 11 bases between them. The CDR3 here is CASSMGTGTYEQYF. The CDR3 nucleotides are TGTGCCAGTAGTATGGGAACAGGGACCTACGAGCAGTACTTC. The whole variable domain, remainder taken from reference TRBV19 and TRBJ2-7, is DGGITQSPKYLFRKEGQNVTLSCEQNLNHDAMYWYRQDPGQGLRLIYYSQIVNDFQKGDIAEGYSVSREKKESFPLTVTSAQKNPTAFYLCASSMGTGTYEQYFGPGTRLTVT.

V and J are TRBV6-1 and TRBJ1-1; D remains unclear. Germline V gene sequence: CDR1 MNHNS, CDR2 SASEGT. V dropped 2 bases and J dropped 6 bases, with 13 bases sitting between them. This CDR3 is built from 14 residues. CDR3 in amino acids: CASSESGVEAEAFF. CDR3 DNA sequence: TGTGCCAGCAGTGAATCTGGGGTGGAGGCTGAAGCTTTCTTT.

The chain has TRBV5-6 and TRBJ1-2, with D tentatively TRBD1 (5 bases). Looked up from germline, CDR1 is SGHDT and CDR2 is YYEEEE. Trimming removed 3 bases at V and 4 bases at J, with 7 bases between. The CDR3 is 12 residues long. For the CDR3, the DNA is TGTGCCAGCAGCTCGGACACCTATGGCTACACCTTC. Its protein is CASSSDTYGYTF.

The V call is TRBV5-4, the J call TRBJ2-7, with TRBD2 matching 12 bases. Losses at the gene ends were 4 bases for V and 0 bases for J; bases not matched to a gene: 8. From germline, CDR1 is SGHNT and CDR2 YYREEE (reference sequence). This CDR3 has 17 amino acids. This CDR3 reads CASSDRTSGNPSYEQYF. CDR3 coding DNA: TGTGCCAGCAGCGATCGGACTAGCGGGAACCCCTCCTACGAGCAGTACTTC.

The J gene is TRBJ1-2, the V gene TRBV19, with no clear D. V was cut by 1 base and J by 6 bases, with 6 bases left in between. Germline CDR1 is LNHDA and CDR2 is SQIVND (reference sequence). This CDR3 comprises 12 residues. This chain's CDR3 is CASSIGLDGYTF. The CDR3 region has the DNA TGTGCCAGTAGTATAGGGCTTGATGGCTACACCTTC.

This sequence joins TRBV5-1 and TRBJ2-7; no reliable D call. Germline CDR1 SGHRS, CDR2 YFSETQ. The V and J ends lost 1 base and 5 bases respectively, with 16 bases between them. This CDR3 is built from 15 residues. This CDR3 reads CASSLSTDFWDEQYF. Here the CDR3 DNA reads TGCGCCAGCAGCTTGTCGACGGATTTTTGGGACGAGCAGTACTTC.

This chain links TRBV11-2 with TRBJ2-2; 7 nucleotides line up with TRBD1. Germline CDR1 and CDR2: SGHAT and FQNNGV. J gave up 7 bases and V 2 bases, and 7 bases lay outside the gene matches. This CDR3 spans 15 amino acids. DNA for the CDR3: TGTGCCAGCAGCTTAATACGACAGGGAGTCGGGGAGCTGTTTTTT. Its protein is CASSLIRQGVGELFF.

The chain combines TRBV5-6 with TRBJ1-4; 7 positions match TRBD1. This CDR3 region has 14 residues. Germline-derived CDR1 and CDR2 are SGHDT and YYEEEE. V lost 1 base, J lost 6 bases, and 3 bases stayed unmatched. CDR3 amino acids: CASSLPGTDEKLFF. Written as DNA, the CDR3 is TGTGCCAGCAGCTTGCCCGGGACAGATGAAAAACTGTTTTTT.

The V gene is TRBV5-4, the J gene TRBJ1-1; D gene uncertain. CDR3 size: 13 residues. V was shortened by 2 bases and J by 5 bases, with 10 bases between the two germline ends. Germline loops: CDR1 SGHNT, CDR2 YYREEE (reference sequence). CDR3 residues: CASSLPRGTEAFF. As DNA, the CDR3 is TGTGCCAGCAGCTTACCCCGGGGAACTGAAGCTTTCTTT.

The chain carries TRBV5-6 and TRBJ1-6; tentatively, D is TRBD1 (5 bases). The germline CDR1 and CDR2 sequences are SGHDT and YYEEEE. CDR3 length: 16 residues. The V and J ends lost 0 bases and 9 bases respectively, with 16 bases between them. The CDR3 sequence is CASSLGGVGPSSPLHF. CDR3 sequence (DNA): TGTGCCAGCAGCTTGGGAGGGGTCGGGCCCAGTTCACCCCTCCACTTT.

This chain connects TRBV28 to TRBJ1-1, with TRBD1 as a possible D gene (6 bases). The CDR3 totals 13 residues. Germline-derived CDR1 and CDR2 are MDHEN and SYDVKM. Trimming removed 6 bases from V and 4 bases from J, with 12 bases in between. The CDR3 here is CASRQGSPTEAFF. CDR3 coding DNA: TGTGCCAGCAGACAGGGTAGCCCCACTGAAGCTTTCTTT.

The V call is TRBV27, the J call TRBJ2-2; D gene uncertain. The V gene lost 5 bases and the J gene lost 1 base, with 2 bases spanning the gap. The CDR3 extends over 12 amino acids. Germline V lookup: CDR1 MNHEY, CDR2 SMNVEV (reference sequence). This CDR3 reads CASSQNTGELFF. As DNA, the CDR3 is TGTGCCAGCAGTCAGAACACCGGGGAGCTGTTTTTT.

This clone was recorded once. The genes are TRBV18 and TRBJ2-1; 11 bases are shared with TRBD2. This CDR3 is 16 amino acids long. CDR1 is KGHSH and CDR2 is LQKENI in the germline V gene. V shed 0 bases, J shed 6 bases, and the junction held 4 bases outside the gene matches. CDR3 sequence reads: CASSPPVSGRANEQFF. CDR3 DNA sequence: TGTGCCAGCTCACCACCGGTTAGCGGGAGGGCCAATGAGCAGTTCTTC.

The J gene is TRBJ2-7, the V gene TRBV4-3; D is unresolved. V shed 0 bases and J shed 0 bases, with 6 bases lying between them. The CDR3 has 14 amino acids. CDR1 is LGHNA and CDR2 is YSLEER in the germline V gene. The CDR3 DNA is TGCGCCAGCAGCCAAGAACGCAGCTCCTACGAGCAGTACTTC. As protein: CASSQERSSYEQYF.

The chain carries TRBV28 and TRBJ2-5; 8 bases align to TRBD1. Near its end, the DNA agrees better with TRBJ2-7, so the J call may be wrong. Germline V gene sequence: CDR1 MDHEN, CDR2 SYDVKM. This CDR3 region has 16 residues. CDR3 bases: TGTGCCAGCAGTTCTAGGGACAGGAGGACGACATACGAGCAGTACTTC. Its protein is CASSSRDRRTTYEQYF.

J is TRBJ2-7 and V is TRBV7-3, with D possibly TRBD2 on 6 matching bases. The CDR3 length is 14 residues. Germline V lookup: CDR1 SGHTA, CDR2 FQGTGA. V was clipped by 5 bases and J by 0 bases, with 11 bases between them. For the CDR3, the DNA is TGTGCCAGCAGCGTCGGGGGTGGCTCCTACGAGCAGTACTTC. This codes for CASSVGGGSYEQYF. Full variable domain (outside the CDR3, taken from reference TRBV7-3 and TRBJ2-7): GAGVSQTPSNKVTEKGKYVELRCDPISGHTALYWYRQSLGQGPEFLIYFQGTGAADDSGLPNDRFFAVRPEGSVSTLKIQRTERGDSAVYLCASSVGGGSYEQYFGPGTRLTVT.

The gene calls are TRBV4-3 and TRBJ2-7, with 8 bases aligning to TRBD2. V lost 0 bases to trimming and J lost 2 bases; unmatched junction nucleotides: 3. This CDR3 has 15 amino acids. The V gene's germline CDR1 is LGHNA and CDR2 YSLEER. CDR3 amino acids: CASSQDFGGAYEQYF. The DNA of the CDR3 is TGCGCCAGCAGCCAAGATTTCGGGGGGGCCTACGAGCAGTACTTC.

The V and J genes are TRBV9 and TRBJ2-7; D not resolved. V was shortened by 3 bases and J by 0 bases, with 16 bases between the two germline ends. In germline, CDR1 is SGDLS, CDR2 YYNGEE. CDR3 length: 16 amino acids. CDR3 loop: CASSASKAGFSYEQYF. The DNA for the CDR3 is TGTGCCAGCAGCGCGTCGAAAGCTGGTTTCTCCTACGAGCAGTACTTC. The full variable domain, its missing parts supplied by reference TRBV9 and TRBJ2-7, is DSGVTQTPKHLITATGQRVTLRCSPRSGDLSVYWYQQSLDQGLQFLIQYYNGEERAKGNILERFSAQQFPDLHSELNLSSLELGDSALYFCASSASKAGFSYEQYFGPGTRLTVT.

The chain combines TRBV28 with TRBJ1-3; D gene uncertain. The germline V gene has CDR1 MDHEN and CDR2 SYDVKM. Trimming removed 4 bases at V and 0 bases at J, with 13 bases between. The CDR3 is made up of 16 amino acids. Here the CDR3 reads CASSSLILSSGNTIYF. CDR3 nucleotide sequence: TGTGCCAGCAGTTCCCTCATACTTAGCTCTGGAAACACCATATATTTT.

The V and J genes are TRBV7-9 and TRBJ2-7; D gene unclear. Trimming shortened V by 2 bases and J by 2 bases, and 7 bases separated the two germline ends. This CDR3 has 13 amino acids. CDR1 SEHNR and CDR2 FQNEAQ come from the germline V gene (reference sequence). The CDR3 sequence: CASSLIGTYEQYF. CDR3 nucleotide sequence: TGTGCCAGCAGCTTAATAGGTACCTACGAGCAGTACTTC.

The chain has TRBV11-2 and TRBJ2-5; the match to TRBD1 covers 7 bases. Trimming at V came to 4 bases and at J to 5 bases, leaving 10 bases not matched to a gene. Germline lookup yields CDR1 SGHAT and CDR2 FQNNGV. This CDR3 is 15 amino acids long. The CDR3 reads CASSYNRGGRETQYF. CDR3 nucleotide sequence: TGTGCCAGCAGCTACAACAGGGGTGGTCGCGAGACCCAGTACTTC.

The chain combines TRBV9 with TRBJ2-2; no reliable D call. The CDR3 contains 12 residues. The ends were cut back, 0 bases at V and 5 bases at J, with 2 bases in the middle. In germline, CDR1 is SGDLS, CDR2 YYNGEE. The CDR3 loop is CASSVVTGELFF. The CDR3 DNA follows: TGTGCCAGCAGCGTAGTGACCGGGGAGCTGTTTTTT.